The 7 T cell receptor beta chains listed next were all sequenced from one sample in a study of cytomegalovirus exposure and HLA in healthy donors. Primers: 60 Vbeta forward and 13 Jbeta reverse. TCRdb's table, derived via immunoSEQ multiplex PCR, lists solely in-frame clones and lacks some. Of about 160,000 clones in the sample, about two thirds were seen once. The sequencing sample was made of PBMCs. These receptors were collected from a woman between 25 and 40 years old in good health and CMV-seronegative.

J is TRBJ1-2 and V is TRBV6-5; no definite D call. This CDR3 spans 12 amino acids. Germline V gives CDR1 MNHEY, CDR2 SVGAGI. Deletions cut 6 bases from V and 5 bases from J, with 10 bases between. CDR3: CASRLMGYGYTF. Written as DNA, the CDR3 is TGTGCCAGCAGACTAATGGGTTATGGCTACACCTTC.

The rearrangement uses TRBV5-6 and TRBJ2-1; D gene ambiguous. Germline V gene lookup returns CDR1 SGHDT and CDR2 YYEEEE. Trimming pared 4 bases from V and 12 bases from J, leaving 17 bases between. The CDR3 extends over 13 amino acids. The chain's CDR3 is CASSLNDGRGQFF. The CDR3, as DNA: TGTGCCAGCAGCCTCAATGACGGCCGAGGGCAGTTCTTC.

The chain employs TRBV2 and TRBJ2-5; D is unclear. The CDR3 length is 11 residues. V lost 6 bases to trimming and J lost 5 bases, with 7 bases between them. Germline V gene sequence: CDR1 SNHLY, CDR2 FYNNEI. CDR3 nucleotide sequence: TGTGCCAGCAGCCAGTGGGAGACCCAGTACTTC. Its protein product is CASSQWETQYF.

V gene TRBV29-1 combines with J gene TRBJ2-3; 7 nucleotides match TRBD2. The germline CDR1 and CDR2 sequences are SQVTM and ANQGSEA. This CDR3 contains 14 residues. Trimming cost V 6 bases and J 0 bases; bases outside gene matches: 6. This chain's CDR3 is CSVASGSSTDTQYF. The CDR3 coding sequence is TGCAGCGTCGCTAGCGGATCTAGCACAGATACGCAGTATTTT.

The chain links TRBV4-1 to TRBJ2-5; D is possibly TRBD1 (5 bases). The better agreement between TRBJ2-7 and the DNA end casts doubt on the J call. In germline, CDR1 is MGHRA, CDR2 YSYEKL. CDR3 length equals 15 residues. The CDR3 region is CASSQAPVGAYEQYF. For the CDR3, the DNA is TGCGCCAGCAGCCAAGCACCAGTTGGGGCGTACGAGCAGTACTTC.

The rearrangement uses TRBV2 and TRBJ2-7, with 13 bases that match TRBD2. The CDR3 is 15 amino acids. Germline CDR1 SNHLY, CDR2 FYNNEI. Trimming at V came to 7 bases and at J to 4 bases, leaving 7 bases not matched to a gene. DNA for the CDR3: TGTGCCAGCAAAGTAAGGACTAGCGGGAGTTACGAGCAGTACTTC. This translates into CASKVRTSGSYEQYF.

CDR3 nucleotides: TGTGCCTGGAGTTCCGGGGGAGAGTATGGCTACACCTTC. Protein: CAWSSGGEYGYTF. This chain uses TRBV30 with TRBJ1-2, with D possibly matching TRBD1 (5 bases). From germline, CDR1 is GTSNPN and CDR2 SVGIG (reference sequence). The CDR3 extends over 13 amino acids. V shed 2 bases and J shed 5 bases, with 12 bases lying between them. The whole variable domain, remainder taken from reference TRBV30 and TRBJ1-2, is SQTIHQWPATLVQPVGSPLSLECTVEGTSNPNLYWYRQAAGRGLQLLFYSVGIGQISSEVPQNLSASRPQDRQFILSSKKLLLSDSGFYLCAWSSGGEYGYTFGSGTRLTVV.